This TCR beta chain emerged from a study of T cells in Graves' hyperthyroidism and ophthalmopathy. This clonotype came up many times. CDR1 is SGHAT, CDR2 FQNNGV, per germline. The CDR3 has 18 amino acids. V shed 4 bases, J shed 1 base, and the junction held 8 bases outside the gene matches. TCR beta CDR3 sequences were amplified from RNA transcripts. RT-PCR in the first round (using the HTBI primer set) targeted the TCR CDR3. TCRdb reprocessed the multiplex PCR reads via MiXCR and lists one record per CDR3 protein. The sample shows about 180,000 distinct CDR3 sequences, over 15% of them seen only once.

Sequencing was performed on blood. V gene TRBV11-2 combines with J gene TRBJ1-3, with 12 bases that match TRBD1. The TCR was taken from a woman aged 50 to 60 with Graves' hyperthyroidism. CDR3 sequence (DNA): TGTGCCAGCAGCTCACCTCGGGGACAGGGGGCTTCTGGAAACACCATATATTTT. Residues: CASSSPRGQGASGNTIYF.